This is a list of T cell receptor beta chains from one sample in a study of blood T cell repertoires in COVID-19. The table came from immunoSEQ multiplex PCR; TCRdb's copy has only in-frame clones and leaves some out. The sample holds some 87,000 clones, 80% to 95% seen once. Sequencing used peripheral blood. The receptors derive from a woman aged 60-70 years with active COVID-19. Each CDR3 is given with its conserved first and last residue. Each record gives: CDR3 protein, CDR3 DNA, D gene, J gene, clone size, V gene. A D gene is named only where the DNA matches it firmly. Clone size is shown for a subset of rows, as once, few, many or a class of expanded clone.

CASSQVGSINEQFF TGCGCCAGCAGCCAGGTCGGGTCAATCAATGAGCAGTTCTTC - TRBJ2-1 - TRBV4-3
CASKGGASGSYEQYF TGTGCCAGCAAGGGCGGGGCTAGCGGGAGTTACGAGCAGTACTTC TRBD2 TRBJ2-7 - TRBV28
CASSFIRGLQETQYF TGTGCCAGCAGTTTCATTAGGGGACTTCAAGAGACCCAGTACTTC - TRBJ2-5 - TRBV28
CASSQGTGTDTQYF TGCGCCAGCAGCCAAGGCACAGGCACAGATACGCAGTATTTT - TRBJ2-3 - TRBV4-3
CASSLGGGTGGGYGYTF TGTGCCAGCAGTTTAGGGGGCGGGACAGGAGGGGGCTATGGCTACACCTTC TRBD1 TRBJ1-2 - TRBV28
CASTPSTRYNEQFF TGTGCCAGCACCCCTTCGACTCGCTACAATGAGCAGTTCTTC - TRBJ2-1 - TRBV9
CASSFRGSSYEQYF TGTGCCAGCAGTTTCAGGGGGAGCTCCTACGAGCAGTACTTC TRBD1 TRBJ2-7 - TRBV6-2/TRBV6-3
CASTYAGGTGGNTIYF TGTGCCAGCACCTATGCAGGGGGAACGGGTGGAAACACCATATATTTT TRBD1 TRBJ1-3 once TRBV28
CASSSSGQGAAGANVLTF TGTGCCAGCTCATCTTCGGGACAGGGGGCCGCTGGGGCCAACGTCCTGACTTTC TRBD1 TRBJ2-6 - TRBV18
CASSLAGASGANVLTF TGTGCCAGCAGCTTAGCAGGGGCGTCTGGGGCCAACGTCCTGACTTTC - TRBJ2-6 - TRBV7-3
CASSLEQGTDTQYF TGTGCCAGCAGCTTAGAACAGGGAACAGATACGCAGTATTTT - TRBJ2-3 - TRBV11-2
CASSISGSGTPLHF TGTGCCAGCAGCATATCGGGGTCGGGGACACCCCTCCACTTT - TRBJ1-6 - TRBV11-2
CASSGRTYGYTF TGTGCCAGCAGTGGACGGACTTATGGCTACACCTTC - TRBJ1-2 - TRBV2
CASSQTTRSGELFF TGTGCCAGCAGCCAAACCACCCGGTCCGGGGAGCTGTTTTTT - TRBJ2-2 - TRBV7-3
CASSSLGGGMKGNTIYF TGTGCCAGCAGCTCTCTCGGCGGAGGGATGAAGGGAAACACCATATATTTT - TRBJ1-3 - TRBV7-9
CASSLLGSVNQPQHF TGTGCCAGCAGTTTATTGGGCTCTGTCAATCAGCCCCAGCATTTT - TRBJ1-5 - TRBV28
CASSYSLAGVAEQFF TGTGCCAGCAGTTACTCTCTAGCGGGAGTTGCTGAGCAGTTCTTC TRBD2 TRBJ2-1 - TRBV6-5
CASGLKIGAYGYTF TGTGCTAGTGGTTTGAAAATAGGGGCCTATGGCTACACCTTC - TRBJ1-2 once TRBV12-5
CASSHVSSGRAFDTQYF TGTGCCAGCAGCCATGTTTCTAGCGGGAGGGCCTTCGATACGCAGTATTTT TRBD2 TRBJ2-3 - TRBV3-1/TRBV3-2
CASSGTGLKTEAFF TGCGCCAGCAGCGGGACAGGTTTAAAGACTGAAGCTTTCTTT TRBD1 TRBJ1-1 - TRBV5-1
CASSTELSTQYF TGTGCCAGCAGTACTGAGCTAAGTACGCAGTATTTT - TRBJ2-3 - TRBV28
CASSFLAGGPGTDTQYF TGTGCCAGCAGCTTTTTGGCGGGGGGGCCCGGCACAGATACGCAGTATTTT TRBD2 TRBJ2-3 - TRBV11-2
CASRRSGGGEAFF TGTGCCAGCAGGCGTTCGGGTGGGGGCGAAGCTTTCTTT - TRBJ1-1 - TRBV5-8
CASSQDFRANSPLHF TGCGCCAGCAGCCAAGATTTCAGGGCCAATTCACCCCTCCACTTT - TRBJ1-6 - TRBV4-3
CASSPPSQSEGTQYF TGTGCCAGCTCACCACCGTCTCAGTCCGAGGGGACCCAGTACTTC - TRBJ2-5 - TRBV18
CASSQGAGTSGGWQETQYF TGTGCCAGCAGCCAAGGGGCCGGGACTAGCGGGGGGTGGCAAGAGACCCAGTACTTC TRBD2 TRBJ2-5 - TRBV4-2
CASSERNSWRGAFF TGTGCCAGCAGTGAACGTAATTCTTGGAGAGGAGCTTTCTTT - TRBJ1-1 - TRBV25-1
CASSIPSGELFF TGTGCCAGTAGTATCCCTTCCGGGGAGCTGTTTTTT - TRBJ2-2 - TRBV19
CASSIGSNYGYTF TGTGCCAGTAGTATTGGCAGTAACTATGGCTACACCTTC - TRBJ1-2 - TRBV19
CASSLWGGEKLFF TGTGCCAGCAGCTTATGGGGGGGTGAAAAACTGTTTTTT - TRBJ1-4 - TRBV7-2
CASSSLAGTTGELFF TGTGCCAGCAGCAGCCTTGCGGGAACCACCGGGGAGCTGTTTTTT - TRBJ2-2 - TRBV11-3
CASSLHPAQASSPLHF TGTGCCAGCAGCTTACATCCGGCTCAGGCAAGCTCACCCCTCCACTTT - TRBJ1-6 - TRBV7-2
CATFRGGYRRGDEQYF TGTGCCACCTTCCGGGGGGGGTACAGGAGAGGGGACGAGCAGTACTTC - TRBJ2-7 - TRBV21-1
CASSTLPGTGLNTIYF TGTGCCAGTAGCACTCTTCCCGGGACAGGACTAAACACCATATATTTT TRBD1 TRBJ1-3 - TRBV19
CASSQGTSGSNQPQHF TGCGCCAGCAGCCAGGGCACGAGCGGTAGCAATCAGCCCCAGCATTTT - TRBJ1-5 - TRBV4-1
CASSPEQNYGYTF TGTGCCAGCTCACCAGAACAAAACTATGGCTACACCTTC - TRBJ1-2 - TRBV18
CASREGTGNTQYF TGTGCCTCCAGGGAGGGAACCGGGAATACGCAGTATTTT TRBD2 TRBJ2-3 - TRBV19
CASKVSGDYEQYF TGTGCCAGCAAAGTATCAGGGGACTACGAGCAGTACTTC - TRBJ2-7 - TRBV6-5
CASSEGASGGTETQYF TGCGCCAGCAGTGAGGGGGCTAGCGGGGGTACCGAGACCCAGTACTTC TRBD2 TRBJ2-5 - TRBV10-1
CASSDSPVAGGYRSYEQYF TGTGCCAGCAGTGACTCCCCCGTGGCGGGAGGATACCGCTCCTACGAGCAGTACTTC TRBD2 TRBJ2-7 - TRBV6-4
CASRGQGEHGEQFF TGTGCCAGCAGAGGACAGGGGGAGCATGGTGAGCAGTTCTTC TRBD1 TRBJ2-1 - TRBV2
CASSWDRLGEQYF TGTGCCAGCAGCTGGGACAGGCTAGGCGAGCAGTACTTC TRBD1 TRBJ2-7 - TRBV6-6
CASNGGGGLGYTF TGTGCCAGCAACGGGGGAGGGGGTTTAGGCTACACCTTC - TRBJ1-2 - TRBV6-5
CASSDWGQTYEQYF TGCGCCAGCAGTGATTGGGGACAGACCTACGAGCAGTACTTC TRBD1 TRBJ2-7 - TRBV10-2
CASRSLDRATEAFF TGTGCCAGCAGATCCCTAGACAGGGCCACTGAAGCTTTCTTT TRBD1 TRBJ1-1 once TRBV28
CASSRLAGLHSTDTQYF TGTGCCAGCAGTAGGCTAGCGGGGCTCCATAGCACAGATACGCAGTATTTT TRBD2 TRBJ2-3 - TRBV7-9
CASSPHSGTSGRGDTQYF TGTGCCAGCAGTCCCCACTCCGGGACTAGCGGGAGAGGGGATACGCAGTATTTT TRBD2 TRBJ2-3 - TRBV28
CASSENSPNYGYTF TGCGCCAGCAGTGAGAACAGCCCTAACTATGGCTACACCTTC - TRBJ1-2 - TRBV10-2
CASSSQFFSGNTIYF TGTGCCAGCAGTTCCCAGTTTTTCTCTGGAAACACCATATATTTT - TRBJ1-3 - TRBV6-6
CASSLVLAGVETQYF TGTGCCAGCAGCTTAGTACTAGCGGGCGTAGAGACCCAGTACTTC TRBD2 TRBJ2-5 - TRBV7-9